The T cell receptor (beta chain) under discussion was sequenced for a study of T cell responses to AZD1222 COVID-19 vaccine. The table came from immunoSEQ multiplex PCR; TCRdb's copy has only in-frame clones and leaves some out. The sample carries about 150,000 clones, 70% to 90% recorded once. This clone was recorded a few times. Germline lookup yields CDR1 SGDLS and CDR2 YYNGEE. The CDR3 totals 14 residues. V was trimmed by 4 bases and J by 2 bases, leaving 12 bases between them. Sequencing used peripheral blood, obtained on day 0 of AZD1222 vaccination. The receptor comes from an adult in good health. The gene calls are TRBV9 and TRBJ1-2, with D maybe TRBD1 (6 bases). CDR3 loop: CASSSGGQNYGYTF. The CDR3 DNA reads TGTGCCAGCAGCTCAGGAGGACAGAACTATGGCTACACCTTC.